The 23 T cell receptor beta chains below come from one sample, sequenced in a study of T cell repertoires in aging, cancer and after chemotherapy. The template was genomic DNA from peripheral blood, not RNA. TRB rearrangements spanning V, D and J were amplified using mixed TRB-A/B primers. MiXCR, run by TCRdb on the multiplex PCR reads, gives a single entry per CDR3 protein. Among 2,000 or so distinct CDR3 sequences listed, around 60% were seen once. The sample taken for sequencing was blood. The origin of the receptors is a human donor with a solid tumor.

V and J are TRBV6-5 and TRBJ2-3; D gene uncertain. This CDR3 has 14 amino acids. Germline lookup yields CDR1 MNHEY and CDR2 SVGAGI. V dropped 0 bases and J dropped 7 bases, with 11 bases sitting between them. The CDR3 loop reads CASSYSLSRYTQYF. DNA of the CDR3: TGTGCCAGCAGTTACTCGCTTTCGCGGTATACGCAGTATTTT.

The chain couples TRBV20-1 to TRBJ2-1; 10 bases line up with TRBD2. CDR3 length equals 14 residues. With V trimmed by 3 bases and J by 7 bases, 6 bases remained unmatched. CDR1 and CDR2 from the germline V gene are DFQATT and SNEGSKA (reference sequence). The CDR3 DNA sequence: TGCAGTGCTAGCAGCGGGAGGGCGGCTAATGAGCAGTTCTTC. Encoded protein: CSASSGRAANEQFF.

In this sample, this clonotype turned up a few times. The V gene is TRBV7-2, the J gene TRBJ2-5; D gene uncertain. Looked up from germline, CDR1 is SGHTA and CDR2 is FQGNSA. V dropped 5 bases and J dropped 5 bases, with 15 bases sitting between them. The CDR3 sequence is 14 residues long. Written as DNA, the CDR3 is TGTGCCAGCAGCCCGTCGGAAGCGCGGGAGACCCAGTACTTC. The encoded protein is CASSPSEARETQYF. Supplemented by reference TRBV7-2 and TRBJ2-5, the full variable domain reads GAGVSQSPSNKVTEKGKDVELRCDPISGHTALYWYRQSLGQGLEFLIYFQGNSAPDKSGLPSDRFSAERTGGSVSTLTIQRTQQEDSAVYLCASSPSEARETQYFGPGTRLLVL.

The J gene is TRBJ1-2, the V gene TRBV7-2; D is uncertain. The CDR3 sequence is 14 residues long. Germline CDR1 reads SGHTA; CDR2 reads FQGNSA. The ends were cut back, 5 bases at V and 2 bases at J, with 12 bases in the middle. The chain's CDR3 is CASSLTTGNYGYTF. The CDR3 DNA is TGTGCCAGCAGCCTAACGACGGGGAACTATGGCTACACCTTC.

The genes are TRBV30 and TRBJ2-1; D is possibly TRBD1 or TRBD2 (5 bases each). V gave up 0 bases and J gave up 0 bases, with 21 bases separating them. CDR3 size: 19 residues. Per germline, CDR1 GTSNPN and CDR2 SVGIG (reference sequence). The CDR3 reads CAWSVKGPGPSSSYNEQFF. The CDR3 DNA sequence: TGTGCCTGGAGTGTAAAGGGACCGGGCCCCTCTAGCTCCTACAATGAGCAGTTCTTC.

The chain employs TRBV15 and TRBJ1-4; TRBD1 matches 8 bases. The CDR3 totals 16 residues. Trimming took 0 bases from V and 8 from J; bases not matched to a gene: 8. Germline V gene sequence: CDR1 LNHNV, CDR2 YYDKDF (reference sequence). Written as DNA, the CDR3 is TGTGCCACCAGCAGAGATTACACAGGGGGTGGGGAAAAACTGTTTTTT. Translating gives CATSRDYTGGGEKLFF.

Here the CDR3 reads CATSARQGAGNTIYF. CDR3 nucleotides: TGTGCCACCAGCGCTCGACAGGGGGCGGGAAACACCATATATTTT. V and J are TRBV15 and TRBJ1-3, with 10 bases lining up with TRBD1. V was pared by 5 bases and J by 4 bases, with 5 bases of the junction left unmatched. Germline assignment: CDR1 LNHNV and CDR2 YYDKDF (reference sequence). The CDR3 sequence is 15 residues long.

A few counts support this clonotype. The V call is TRBV20-1, the J call TRBJ2-6; TRBD1 might be the D (5 bases). CDR1 is DFQATT, CDR2 SNEGSKA, per germline (reference sequence). This CDR3 contains 15 residues. With 3 bases removed from V and 0 bases from J, the gap between germline ends came to 9 bases. The CDR3 DNA follows: TGCAGTGCTAGGGACATCGCCTCTGGGGCCAACGTCCTGACTTTC. Translated, it gives CSARDIASGANVLTF.

The chain has TRBV7-2 and TRBJ2-5; 8 positions agree with TRBD1. The CDR3 is 16 amino acids. Unmatched junction bases numbered 13, after V lost 5 bases and J lost 5 bases. Looked up from germline, CDR1 is SGHTA and CDR2 is FQGNSA. The chain's CDR3 is CASSLGTGRPGETQYF. CDR3 DNA sequence: TGTGCCAGCAGCCTCGGGACAGGTCGGCCAGGGGAGACCCAGTACTTC. Complete variable domain (other parts from reference TRBV7-2 and TRBJ2-5): GAGVSQSPSNKVTEKGKDVELRCDPISGHTALYWYRQSLGQGLEFLIYFQGNSAPDKSGLPSDRFSAERTGGSVSTLTIQRTQQEDSAVYLCASSLGTGRPGETQYFGPGTRLLVL.

This clonotype was detected a few times. The chain links TRBV6-2 or TRBV6-3 to TRBJ2-3; 8 nucleotides line up with TRBD1. From germline, CDR1 is MNHEY and CDR2 SVGEGT. Trimming at V came to 10 bases and at J to 3 bases, leaving 12 bases not matched to a gene. The CDR3 spans 15 residues. CDR3 loop: CATGLTGERTDTQYF. The CDR3 DNA sequence: TGTGCCACCGGACTGACAGGGGAGAGGACAGATACGCAGTATTTT.

The rearrangement links TRBV7-3 to TRBJ2-3; D gene unclear. V gave up 2 bases and J gave up 0 bases, with 9 bases separating them. Germline V gives CDR1 SGHTA, CDR2 FQGTGA. CDR3 length equals 15 residues. This CDR3 reads CASSLFVGSTDTQYF. The CDR3 bases are TGTGCCAGCAGCTTATTTGTGGGAAGCACAGATACGCAGTATTTT. Variable domain in full (rest from reference TRBV7-3 and TRBJ2-3): GAGVSQTPSNKVTEKGKYVELRCDPISGHTALYWYRQSLGQGPEFLIYFQGTGAADDSGLPNDRFFAVRPEGSVSTLKIQRTERGDSAVYLCASSLFVGSTDTQYFGPGTRLTVL.

The chain is built from TRBV29-1 and TRBJ2-7; a weak D match, TRBD1 (6 bases). Germline V lookup: CDR1 SQVTM, CDR2 ANQGSEA. This CDR3 contains 14 residues. With 6 bases removed from V and 2 bases from J, the gap between germline ends came to 17 bases. The CDR3 DNA follows: TGCAGCGTAACGACGGGACACCTTACCTACGAGCAGTACTTC. Amino acid sequence: CSVTTGHLTYEQYF.

The sample holds a few counts of this clonotype. The chain employs TRBV10-3 and TRBJ2-1, with TRBD2 matching over 7 bases. V was clipped by 7 bases and J by 13 bases; unmatched bases: 13. CDR1 and CDR2 from the germline V gene are ENHRY and SYGVKD. The CDR3 spans 13 residues. CDR3 in DNA: TGTGCCATCACCCCAAAAACGGGAGGCCCACAGTTCTTC. Translating gives CAITPKTGGPQFF.

This chain connects TRBV6-2 or TRBV6-3 to TRBJ2-1; 8 nucleotides line up with TRBD2. Germline loops: CDR1 MNHEY, CDR2 SVGEGT. The CDR3 sequence is 16 residues long. V shed 0 bases, J shed 0 bases, and the junction held 1 base outside the gene matches. This CDR3 reads CASSYSAGGSYNEQFF. CDR3 DNA: TGTGCCAGCAGTTACTCGGCGGGAGGCTCCTACAATGAGCAGTTCTTC.

This sequence joins TRBV7-2 and TRBJ1-2; no clear D gene. Germline V lookup: CDR1 SGHTA, CDR2 FQGNSA. This CDR3 region has 14 residues. The ends were cut back, 5 bases at V and 5 bases at J, with 15 bases in the middle. The CDR3 loop reads CASSPGLGLYGYTF. The CDR3 bases are TGTGCCAGCAGCCCCGGGCTTGGGCTTTATGGCTACACCTTC. The whole variable domain, remainder taken from reference TRBV7-2 and TRBJ1-2, is GAGVSQSPSNKVTEKGKDVELRCDPISGHTALYWYRQSLGQGLEFLIYFQGNSAPDKSGLPSDRFSAERTGGSVSTLTIQRTQQEDSAVYLCASSPGLGLYGYTFGSGTRLTVV.

This clonotype has a handful of counts. V and J are TRBV7-2 and TRBJ1-5; D might be TRBD1 (6 bases). CDR3 length: 15 amino acids. CDR1 SGHTA and CDR2 FQGNSA come from the germline V gene. The V end was cut by 2 bases, the J end by 3 bases, with 11 bases between. The DNA for the CDR3 is TGTGCCAGCAGCTTATGGACAGCTACCAATCAGCCCCAGCATTTT. Residues: CASSLWTATNQPQHF.

This chain links TRBV7-2 with TRBJ1-2; D possibly corresponds to TRBD1 (5 bases). The V gene lost 7 bases and the J gene lost 9 bases, with 15 bases spanning the gap. Per germline, CDR1 SGHTA and CDR2 FQGNSA. This CDR3 comprises 12 residues. The CDR3 DNA sequence: TGTGCCAGCACGAGGGGTCCTAGGAGCTACACCTTC. Translation gives CASTRGPRSYTF.

The genes are TRBV11-2 and TRBJ2-7; D unresolved. The CDR3 length is 14 residues. Trimming shortened V by 4 bases and J by 2 bases, and 12 bases separated the two germline ends. Germline CDR1 SGHAT, CDR2 FQNNGV. This CDR3 reads CASSSLGPTYEQYF. DNA for the CDR3: TGTGCCAGCAGCTCACTCGGGCCAACCTACGAGCAGTACTTC.

As for this clonotype: The missing conserved phenylalanine or tryptophan at the end of this CDR3 makes a read error likely. J is TRBJ2-7 and V is TRBV6-5; D perhaps matches TRBD1 (6 bases). This CDR3 spans 14 amino acids. Between the trimmed V and J ends, which lost 5 bases and 0 bases, there was a span of 11 bases. From germline, CDR1 is MNHEY and CDR2 SVGAGI. Here the CDR3 DNA reads TGTGCCAGCAGTCCCAGGGGCGGCTCCTACGAGCAGTACCTC. It translates to CASSPRGGSYEQYL.

The CDR3 DNA reads TGTGCCAGCAGCCCCCCCATCTCCTACAATGAGCAGTTCTTC. It yields the protein CASSPPISYNEQFF. The genes are TRBV14 and TRBJ2-1, with unresolved D. Germline CDR1 is SGHDN and CDR2 is FVKESK. The V gene lost 4 bases and the J gene lost 0 bases, with 7 bases spanning the gap. CDR3 length: 14 amino acids.

The CDR3 protein is CASSINSPRQGGGYTF. CDR3 nucleotides: TGTGCCAGCAGCATAAACTCCCCTAGACAGGGTGGAGGCTACACCTTC. V gene TRBV7-2 combines with J gene TRBJ1-2, with TRBD1 matching over 7 bases. The CDR3 is 16 residues long. Germline V gives CDR1 SGHTA, CDR2 FQGNSA. The trim removed 5 bases at V and 8 bases at J, leaving 17 bases unmatched.

The chain uses TRBV6-1 and TRBJ1-6, with D tentatively TRBD1 (5 bases). Trimming left V 1 base short and J 0 bases short, with 10 bases between. CDR3 length: 17 amino acids. Germline CDR1 is MNHNS and CDR2 is SASEGT. The CDR3 is CASSEVGGSSYNSPLHF. In DNA, the CDR3 is TGTGCCAGCAGTGAAGTGGGGGGAAGCTCCTATAATTCACCCCTCCACTTT.

The chain carries TRBV6-4 and TRBJ1-1; a possible D gene is TRBD1 (5 bases). This CDR3 has 13 residues. Germline-derived CDR1 and CDR2 are MRHNA and SNTAGT. V was shortened by 2 bases and J by 2 bases, with 6 bases between the two germline ends. The DNA for the CDR3 is TGTGCCAGCAGTGACCGGGACAACACTGAAGCTTTCTTT. This gives the protein CASSDRDNTEAFF.